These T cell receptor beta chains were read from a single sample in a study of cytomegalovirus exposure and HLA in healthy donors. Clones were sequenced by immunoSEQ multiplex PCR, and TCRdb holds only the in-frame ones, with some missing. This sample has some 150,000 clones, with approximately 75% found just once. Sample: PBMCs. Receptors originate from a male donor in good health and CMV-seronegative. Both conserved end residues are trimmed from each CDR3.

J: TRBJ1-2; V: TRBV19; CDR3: ASSPRERGYT
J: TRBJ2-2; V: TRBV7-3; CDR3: ASSLAGGDTGELF
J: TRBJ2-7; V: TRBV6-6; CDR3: ASSNTGGVSYEQY
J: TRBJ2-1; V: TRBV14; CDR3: ASSQGSTYNEQF
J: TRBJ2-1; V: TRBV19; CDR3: ASSIGSGGTLTYNEQF
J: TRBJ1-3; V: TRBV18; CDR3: ASSPQRQGPGNTIY
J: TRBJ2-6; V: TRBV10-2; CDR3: ASSEAGGAAGANVLT
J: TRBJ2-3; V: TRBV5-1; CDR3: ASSLTTSGGVTDTQY
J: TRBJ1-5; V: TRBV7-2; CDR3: ASSYGLNQPQH
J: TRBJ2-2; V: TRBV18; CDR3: ASSPMGQGRNTGELF
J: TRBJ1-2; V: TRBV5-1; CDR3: ASSLDVAGSDGYT
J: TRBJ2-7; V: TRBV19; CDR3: ASSGTSGSYEQY
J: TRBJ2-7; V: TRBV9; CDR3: ASSEGTGSFREQY
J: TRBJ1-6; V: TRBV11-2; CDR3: ATQEGNSAHSPLH
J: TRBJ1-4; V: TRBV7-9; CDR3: ASSRTSEGEKLF
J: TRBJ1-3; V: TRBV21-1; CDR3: ASSKVEEGAGNTIY
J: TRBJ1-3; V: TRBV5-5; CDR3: ASSPARGNGNTIY
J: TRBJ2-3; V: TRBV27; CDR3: ASSFDRGRTDTQY
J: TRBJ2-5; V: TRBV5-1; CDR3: ASSPTDREQY
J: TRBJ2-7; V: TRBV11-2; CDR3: ASSPNGGASSYEQY
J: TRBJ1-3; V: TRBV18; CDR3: ASSPLDPLARNTIY
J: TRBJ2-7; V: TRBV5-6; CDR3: ASLHRDRGYEQY
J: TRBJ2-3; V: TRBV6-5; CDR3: ASSYKGLPTDTQY
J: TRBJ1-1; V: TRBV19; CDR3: ASSRRGNTEAF
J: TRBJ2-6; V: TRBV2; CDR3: ASSGQAGANVLT
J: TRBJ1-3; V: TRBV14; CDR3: ASSQRQRSAGNTIY
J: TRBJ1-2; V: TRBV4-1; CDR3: ASSQAVGGQGYGYT
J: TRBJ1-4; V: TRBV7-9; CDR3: ASSPPGLSGEKLF
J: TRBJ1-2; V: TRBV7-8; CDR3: ASSLESTSYGYT
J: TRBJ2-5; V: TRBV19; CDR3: ASSISGRDGTQY
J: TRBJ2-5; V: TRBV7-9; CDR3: ASVGGGSLQETQY
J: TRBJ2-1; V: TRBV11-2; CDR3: ASSGRTSGGSNEQF
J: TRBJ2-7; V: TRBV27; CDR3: ASSLPGVAGIHEQY
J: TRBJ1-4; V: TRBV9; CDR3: ASSARQGVNEKLF
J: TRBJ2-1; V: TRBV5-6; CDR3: ASSPLSRLTSEQF
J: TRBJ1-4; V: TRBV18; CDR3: ASSPPGQGVEKLF
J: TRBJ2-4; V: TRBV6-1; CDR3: ASSEVSETKNIQY
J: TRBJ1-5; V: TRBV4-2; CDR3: ASSQDRGGSRGQPQH
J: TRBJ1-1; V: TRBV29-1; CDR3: SAGQGQNTEAF
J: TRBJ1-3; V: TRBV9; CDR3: ASSPSSSGNTIY
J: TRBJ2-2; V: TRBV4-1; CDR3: ASTQGLAGSGELF
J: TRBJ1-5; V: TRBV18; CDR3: ASSPGQSNQPQH
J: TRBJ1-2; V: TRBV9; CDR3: ASSVHPNRGGADGYT
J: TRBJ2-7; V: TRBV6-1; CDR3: ASRPRQGGHEQY
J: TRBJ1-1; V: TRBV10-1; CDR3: ASSPGGTGIMNTEAF
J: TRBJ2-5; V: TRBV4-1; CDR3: ASSRGGDQETQY
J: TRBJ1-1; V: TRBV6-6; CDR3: ASSFRDRNTEAF
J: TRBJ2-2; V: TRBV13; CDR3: ASNTGTSANTGELF
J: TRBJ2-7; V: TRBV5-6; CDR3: ASSDGTGRPYEQY
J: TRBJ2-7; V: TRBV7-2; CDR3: ASSLVAGREQY
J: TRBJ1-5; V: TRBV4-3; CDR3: ASSQDPAGDQPQH
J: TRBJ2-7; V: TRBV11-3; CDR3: ASSSVAAPGEQY
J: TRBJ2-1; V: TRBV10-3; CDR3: AISESDRGNEQF
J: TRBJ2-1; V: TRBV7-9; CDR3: ASSRRGGLSDEQF
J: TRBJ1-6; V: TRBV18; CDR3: ASSPAGDSPLH
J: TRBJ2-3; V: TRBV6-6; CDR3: ASSHRDTPTDTQY
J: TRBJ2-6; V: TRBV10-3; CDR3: AISGQGTGANVLT
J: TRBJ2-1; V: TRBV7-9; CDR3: ASSFGGGAYNEQF
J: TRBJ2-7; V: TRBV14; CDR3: ASSPMGTPSYEQY
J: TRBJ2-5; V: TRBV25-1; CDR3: ASDYSSGGPSKTQY